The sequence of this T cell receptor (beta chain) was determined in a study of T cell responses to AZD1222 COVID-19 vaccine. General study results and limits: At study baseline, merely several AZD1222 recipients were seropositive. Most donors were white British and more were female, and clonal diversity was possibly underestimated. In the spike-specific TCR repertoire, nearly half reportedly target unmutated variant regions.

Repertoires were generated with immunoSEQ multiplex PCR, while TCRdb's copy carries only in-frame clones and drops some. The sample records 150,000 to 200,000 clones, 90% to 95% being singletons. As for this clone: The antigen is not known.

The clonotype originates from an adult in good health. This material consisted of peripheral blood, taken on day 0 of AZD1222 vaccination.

CDR3 residues: CASSHPLSGGYQETQYF. The CDR3 DNA follows: TGCGCCAGCAGCCACCCCCTTAGCGGAGGCTACCAAGAGACCCAGTACTTC. This chain uses TRBV4-1 with TRBJ2-5; D is possibly TRBD2 (6 bases). Germline CDR1 is MGHRA and CDR2 is YSYEKL. The CDR3 has 17 residues. Trimming took off 3 bases at V and 0 bases at J, with 17 bases between the two ends.